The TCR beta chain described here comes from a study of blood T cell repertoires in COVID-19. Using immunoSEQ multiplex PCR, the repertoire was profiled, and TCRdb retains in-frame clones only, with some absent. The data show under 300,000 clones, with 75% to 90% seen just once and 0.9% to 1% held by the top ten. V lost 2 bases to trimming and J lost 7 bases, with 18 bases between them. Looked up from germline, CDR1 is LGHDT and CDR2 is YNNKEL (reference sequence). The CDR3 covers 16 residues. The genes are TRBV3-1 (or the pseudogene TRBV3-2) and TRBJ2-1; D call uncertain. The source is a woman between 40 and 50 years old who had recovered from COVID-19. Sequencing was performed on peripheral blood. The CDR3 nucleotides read TGTGCCAGCAGCCAAACCCCCACTAAATCCGGGAATGAGCAGTTCTTC. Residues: CASSQTPTKSGNEQFF.